This is a list of T cell receptor beta chains from one sample in a study of blood T cell repertoires in COVID-19. Data came from immunoSEQ multiplex PCR; TCRdb stores just in-frame clones and leaves some out. Among more than 70,000 clones listed, 75% to 85% were seen once. Specimen: peripheral blood. The source of these receptors is a woman in her sixties or seventies with acute or convalescent COVID-19. The CDR3 runs from the conserved cysteine through the conserved F or W. D genes are given only for firm matches. The size entry is marked missing in some rows and otherwise reads once, few, many or a size class.

cdr3_nt	cdr3_aa	v_call	d_call	j_call	clone_size
TGTGCCAGCAGTTGGCAGATAAATCAGCCCCAGCATTTT	CASSWQINQPQHF	TRBV27	-	TRBJ1-5	-
TGTGCCAGCAATTTCGTCGGGAGCAATCAGCCCCAGCATTTT	CASNFVGSNQPQHF	TRBV6-5	-	TRBJ1-5	few
TGTGCCAGCAGCTCCCTTGGGGGGGCAGGCTACACCTTC	CASSSLGGAGYTF	TRBV28	-	TRBJ1-2	-
TGTGCCAGCAGCCAAGATCCCCAAACGTACAGCACCGGGGAGCTGTTTTTT	CASSQDPQTYSTGELFF	TRBV4-2	-	TRBJ2-2	once
TGTGCCAGCAGTTTCCTGTCAGGGAGGCAGCCCCAGCATTTT	CASSFLSGRQPQHF	TRBV28	-	TRBJ1-5	-
TGCGCCAGCAGCTTGGGCGGCTTCTCTAGCACAGATACGCAGTATTTT	CASSLGGFSSTDTQYF	TRBV5-1	-	TRBJ2-3	-
TGCGCCAGCAGCCAGACAGGGATCTACGAGCAGTACTTC	CASSQTGIYEQYF	TRBV5-1	TRBD1	TRBJ2-7	-
TGTGCCAGTAGTCAGGGGGCCGGAGAGACCCAGTACTTC	CASSQGAGETQYF	TRBV19	TRBD1	TRBJ2-5	-
TGCGCCAGCAGCCTAGGGAGCCTTAGGGCAGATACGCAGTATTTT	CASSLGSLRADTQYF	TRBV5-1	-	TRBJ2-3	-
TGTGCCAGCAGACCCCTCGGAGGCACAGATACGCAGTATTTT	CASRPLGGTDTQYF	TRBV27	-	TRBJ2-3	-
TGTGCCAGCAGTCCTCCGGGACAGGGAGGATATGGCTACACCTTC	CASSPPGQGGYGYTF	TRBV6-5	TRBD1	TRBJ1-2	-
TGTGCCAGCAGTGTGCCTTCTGGTGGGGGCTCCTATGGCTACACCTTC	CASSVPSGGGSYGYTF	TRBV6-1	-	TRBJ1-2	-
TGTGCCATCAGCTACGGGACATCCAACGGGGAGCTGTTTTTT	CAISYGTSNGELFF	TRBV10-3	-	TRBJ2-2	-
TGTGCCTGGAGTAGCGGGGGCCGTTCACCCCTCCACTTT	CAWSSGGRSPLHF	TRBV30	-	TRBJ1-6	-
TGCGCCAGCAGTCAATCGGGCAGGACTATTAACAATGAGCAGTTCTTC	CASSQSGRTINNEQFF	TRBV23-1	-	TRBJ2-1	once
TGTGCCAGTAGTATTGGGGACAGGGGGAGTCGCGTCTACACCTTC	CASSIGDRGSRVYTF	TRBV19	TRBD1	TRBJ1-2	once
TGTGCCAGCAGCGGGGGAGCGGGAGGCAACAATGAGCAGTTCTTC	CASSGGAGGNNEQFF	TRBV9	TRBD2	TRBJ2-1	-
TGTGCCAGCAGCTTGCGGGATGGGGCCAACGTCCTGACTTTC	CASSLRDGANVLTF	TRBV7-2	-	TRBJ2-6	once
TGCGCCAGCAACGAAGGACAGGGGTATGGCTACACCTTC	CASNEGQGYGYTF	TRBV5-1	TRBD1	TRBJ1-2	-
TGTGCCTGGACCCTAGGACTAGCGGGGGCCTACGAGCAGTACTTC	CAWTLGLAGAYEQYF	TRBV30	TRBD2	TRBJ2-7	-
TGTGCCAGCAGCCCCTCCGGCCCCAGGGCTGACACTGAAGCTTTCTTT	CASSPSGPRADTEAFF	TRBV3-1/TRBV3-2	-	TRBJ1-1	-
TGTGCCATCAGTGGGCAGGGGGCCGCCTACAATGAGCAGTTCTTC	CAISGQGAAYNEQFF	TRBV10-3	TRBD1	TRBJ2-1	-
TGTGCCAGCGGAGGCGGCACAGAGACCCAGTACTTC	CASGGGTETQYF	TRBV3-1/TRBV3-2	-	TRBJ2-5	once
TGTGCCAGCAGTCTAAGGACAGGGGGGAGCACCGGGGAGCTGTTTTTT	CASSLRTGGSTGELFF	TRBV6-6	TRBD1	TRBJ2-2	-
TGCGCCAGCAGCTTGGTGGCAGGGGGTAGCTACGAGCAGTACTTC	CASSLVAGGSYEQYF	TRBV5-1	TRBD1	TRBJ2-7	-
TGCAGTGCTAGTATTGGGCAGGCCTTTCAGCCCCAGCATTTT	CSASIGQAFQPQHF	TRBV20-1	-	TRBJ1-5	-
TGTGCCGACCAAAGGGGGACAGGGGGGACAGATACGCAGTATTTT	CADQRGTGGTDTQYF	TRBV2	TRBD1	TRBJ2-3	-
TGTGCCAGCAGCTTAGGAAATACCAGGGGTCTCAAAGCGACCCAGTACTTC	CASSLGNTRGLKATQYF	TRBV11-2	-	TRBJ2-5	-
TGTGCCAGCTCACCTCGTCCGGGACAGATTAATGAAAAACTGTTTTTT	CASSPRPGQINEKLFF	TRBV18	TRBD1	TRBJ1-4	-
TGTGCCAGCAAGGCCGGGAATGAGCAGTTCTTC	CASKAGNEQFF	TRBV3-1/TRBV3-2	-	TRBJ2-1	-
TGTGCCAGCAGTTATCAGGGTAGAAATGAAGCTTTCTTT	CASSYQGRNEAFF	TRBV27	-	TRBJ1-1	-
TGTGCCAGCAGCGTAGCCCCCGGACAGGTAGGAGAGACCCAGTACTTC	CASSVAPGQVGETQYF	TRBV9	TRBD1	TRBJ2-5	-
TGTGCCTCCGGGAATTGGTTACAAGGCACTGAAGCTTTCTTT	CASGNWLQGTEAFF	TRBV30	-	TRBJ1-1	-